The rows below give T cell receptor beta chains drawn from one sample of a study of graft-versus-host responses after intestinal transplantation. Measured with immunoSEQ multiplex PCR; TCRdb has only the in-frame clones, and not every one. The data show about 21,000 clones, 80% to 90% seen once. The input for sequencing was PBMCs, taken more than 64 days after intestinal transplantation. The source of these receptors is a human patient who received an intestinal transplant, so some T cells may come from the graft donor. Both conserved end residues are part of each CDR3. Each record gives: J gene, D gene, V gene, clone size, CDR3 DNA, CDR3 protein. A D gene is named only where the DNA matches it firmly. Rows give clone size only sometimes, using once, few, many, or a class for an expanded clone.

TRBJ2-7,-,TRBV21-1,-,TGTGCCAGCAGCAGGCAGAACCCCTACGAGCAGTACTTC,CASSRQNPYEQYF
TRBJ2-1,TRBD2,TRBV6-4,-,TGTGCCAGCAGTGCCGGACTAGCGGGCAATGAGCAGTTCTTC,CASSAGLAGNEQFF
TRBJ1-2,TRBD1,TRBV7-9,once,TGTGCCAGCAGCCTATATCTGGACAGGGGGAACTATGGCTACACCTTC,CASSLYLDRGNYGYTF
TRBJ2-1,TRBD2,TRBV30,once,TGTGCCTGGAGCTCTAGCGGGCCAAATGAGCAGTTCTTC,CAWSSSGPNEQFF
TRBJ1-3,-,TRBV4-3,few,TGCGCCAGCAGCCAAGAAGCCCGGGACTCCAGCTCTGGAAACACCATATATTTT,CASSQEARDSSSGNTIYF
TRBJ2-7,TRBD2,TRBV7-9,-,TGTGCCAGCAGCTTAGCCGCAGCGGGGGCCATCTACGAGCAGTACTTC,CASSLAAAGAIYEQYF
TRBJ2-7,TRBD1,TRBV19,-,TGTGCCAGTAGTAACCCCGGGACAGGGCCCTACGAGCAGTACTTC,CASSNPGTGPYEQYF
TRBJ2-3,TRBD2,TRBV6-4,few,TGTGCCAGCAGTGACGGCGGGGGGGCCACAGATACGCAGTATTTT,CASSDGGGATDTQYF
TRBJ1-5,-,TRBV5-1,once,TGCGCCAGCAGCAAAAGTGGCAATCAGCCCCAGCATTTT,CASSKSGNQPQHF
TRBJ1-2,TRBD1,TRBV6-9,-,TGTGCCAGCAGACGTCCAGGGGGAGGTGGCTACACCTTC,CASRRPGGGGYTF
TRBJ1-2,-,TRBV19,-,TGTGCCAGTAGCCAAAGGGGGGATGGCTACACCTTC,CASSQRGDGYTF
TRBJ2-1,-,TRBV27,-,TGTGCCAGCAGTTTCAGACGTCGGTACAATGAGCAGTTCTTC,CASSFRRRYNEQFF
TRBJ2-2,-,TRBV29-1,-,TGCAGCGTTCTCGGAACCAACACCGGGGAGCTGTTTTTT,CSVLGTNTGELFF
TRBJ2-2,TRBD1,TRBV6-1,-,TGTGCCAGCAGTGAATTTAAGGGGGCAGCCGGGGAGCTGTTTTTT,CASSEFKGAAGELFF
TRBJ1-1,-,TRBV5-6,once,TGTGCCAGCAGCTTTGGGGGTGGGTGCCTGAACACTGAAGCTTTCTTT,CASSFGGGCLNTEAFF
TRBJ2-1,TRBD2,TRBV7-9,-,TGTGCCAGCAGCTTAGAGGGACTAGCGGGGGCCGGGGACAATGAGCAGTTCTTC,CASSLEGLAGAGDNEQFF
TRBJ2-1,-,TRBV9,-,TGTGCCAGCAGCGTAGCACCTAGTCGCGCCTACAATGAGCAGTTCTTC,CASSVAPSRAYNEQFF
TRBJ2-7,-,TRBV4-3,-,TGCGCCAGCAGCCAAGATCGGTACGGGGGAGGCTCCTACGAGCAGTACTTC,CASSQDRYGGGSYEQYF
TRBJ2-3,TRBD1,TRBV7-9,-,TGTGCCAGCAGCCGACCACAGGGGGCAATAGATACGCAGTATTTT,CASSRPQGAIDTQYF
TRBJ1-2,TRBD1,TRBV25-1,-,TGTGCCAGCAGTGTGGGACAGGGCTATGGCTACACCTTC,CASSVGQGYGYTF